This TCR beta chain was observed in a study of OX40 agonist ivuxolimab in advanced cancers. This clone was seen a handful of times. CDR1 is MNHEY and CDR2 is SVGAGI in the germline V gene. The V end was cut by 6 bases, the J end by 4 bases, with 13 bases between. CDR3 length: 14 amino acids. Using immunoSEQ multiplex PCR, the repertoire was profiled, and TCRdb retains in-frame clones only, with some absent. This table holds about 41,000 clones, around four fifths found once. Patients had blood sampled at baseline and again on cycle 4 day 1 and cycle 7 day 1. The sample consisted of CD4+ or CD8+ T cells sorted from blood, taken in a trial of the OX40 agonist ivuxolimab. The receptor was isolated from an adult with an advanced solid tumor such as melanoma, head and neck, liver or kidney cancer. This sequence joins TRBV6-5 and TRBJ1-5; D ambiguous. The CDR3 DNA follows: TGTGCCAGCAGCCGGGTCACTACTAATCAGCCCCAGCATTTT. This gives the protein CASSRVTTNQPQHF.